This T cell receptor (beta chain) was found in a study of blood T cells in healthy people across ages. Study conclusions and caveats: Roughly linear declines in TCR beta diversity per million T cells occurred with age. With donor CMV status unknown, expanded clonotype changes were possibly confounded.

Then a second PCR, running about 6 to 12 cycles, was carried out with a sample-barcoded 5' primer and a J-beta primer mix. Each cDNA was tagged by a template-switch adaptor containing 12 random nucleotides. TCRdb reanalysed the 5' RACE reads using MiXCR and keeps one entry per CDR3 protein. The sample holds approximately 810,000 distinct CDR3 sequences, 25% to 30% seen once. The donors, all healthy, were Caucasians living in Russia, aged roughly 6 to 95. There are 17 residues in the CDR3. V dropped 6 bases and J dropped 1 base, with 16 bases sitting between them. CDR1 MNHNY and CDR2 SVGAGI come from the germline V gene (reference sequence). Ten or more counts support this clonotype. Its specificity is unknown.

Input material: blood. The gene calls are TRBV6-6 and TRBJ2-6; maybe TRBD1 (6 bases). The sequence derives from a woman older than 75 in good health. CDR3 coding DNA: TGTGCCAGCAGATCCAACAGGGTCAGGTCTGGGGCCAACGTCCTGACTTTC. Translation gives CASRSNRVRSGANVLTF.